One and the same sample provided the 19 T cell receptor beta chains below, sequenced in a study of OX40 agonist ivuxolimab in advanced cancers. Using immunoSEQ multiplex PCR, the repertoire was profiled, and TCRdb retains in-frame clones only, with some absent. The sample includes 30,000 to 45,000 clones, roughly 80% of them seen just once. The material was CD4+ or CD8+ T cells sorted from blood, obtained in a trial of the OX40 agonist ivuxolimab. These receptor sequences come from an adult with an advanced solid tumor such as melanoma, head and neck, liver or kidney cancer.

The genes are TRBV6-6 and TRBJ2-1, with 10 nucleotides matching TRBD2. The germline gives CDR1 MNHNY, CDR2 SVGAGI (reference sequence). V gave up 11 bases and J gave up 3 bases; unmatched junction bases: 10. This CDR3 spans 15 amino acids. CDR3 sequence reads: CASIKERGGYNEQFF. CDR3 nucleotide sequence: TGTGCCTCAATAAAGGAGCGGGGGGGCTACAATGAGCAGTTCTTC.

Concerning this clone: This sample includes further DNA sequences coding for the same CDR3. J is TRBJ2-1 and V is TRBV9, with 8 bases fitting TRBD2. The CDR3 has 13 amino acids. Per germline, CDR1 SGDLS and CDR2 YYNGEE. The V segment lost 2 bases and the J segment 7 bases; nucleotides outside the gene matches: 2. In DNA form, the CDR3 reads TGTGCCAGCAGCGTGGGACTAGGAAATGAGCAGTTCTTC. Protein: CASSVGLGNEQFF.

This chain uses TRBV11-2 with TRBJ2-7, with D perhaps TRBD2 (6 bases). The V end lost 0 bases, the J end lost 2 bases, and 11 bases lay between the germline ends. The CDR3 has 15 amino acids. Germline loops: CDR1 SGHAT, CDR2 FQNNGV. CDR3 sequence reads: CASSLDGGAPYEQYF. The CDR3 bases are TGTGCCAGCAGCTTAGATGGCGGGGCCCCCTACGAGCAGTACTTC.

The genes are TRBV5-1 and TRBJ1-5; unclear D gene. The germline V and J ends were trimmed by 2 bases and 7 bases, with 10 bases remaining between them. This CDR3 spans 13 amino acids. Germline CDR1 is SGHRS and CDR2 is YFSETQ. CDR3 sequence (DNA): TGCGCCAGCAGCTTTGGGCGAGGACAGCCCCAGCATTTT. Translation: CASSFGRGQPQHF.

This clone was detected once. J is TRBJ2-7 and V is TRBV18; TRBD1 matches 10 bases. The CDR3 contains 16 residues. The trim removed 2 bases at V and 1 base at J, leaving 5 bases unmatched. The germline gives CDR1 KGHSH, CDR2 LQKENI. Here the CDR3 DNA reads TGTGCCAGCTCACCATCGACAGGGGGCTCTTCCTACGAGCAGTACTTC. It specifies CASSPSTGGSSYEQYF. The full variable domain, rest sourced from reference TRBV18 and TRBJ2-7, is NAGVMQNPRHLVRRRGQEARLRCSPMKGHSHVYWYRQLPEEGLKFMVYLQKENIIDESGMPKERFSAEFPKEGPSILRIQQVVRGDSAAYFCASSPSTGGSSYEQYFGPGTRLTVT.

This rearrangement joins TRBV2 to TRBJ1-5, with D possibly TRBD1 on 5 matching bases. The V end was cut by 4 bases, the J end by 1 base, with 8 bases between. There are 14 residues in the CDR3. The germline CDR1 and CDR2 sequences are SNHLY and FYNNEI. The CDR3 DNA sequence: TGTGCCAGCAGTGGACAGCGGAGCAATCAGCCCCAGCATTTT. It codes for CASSGQRSNQPQHF.

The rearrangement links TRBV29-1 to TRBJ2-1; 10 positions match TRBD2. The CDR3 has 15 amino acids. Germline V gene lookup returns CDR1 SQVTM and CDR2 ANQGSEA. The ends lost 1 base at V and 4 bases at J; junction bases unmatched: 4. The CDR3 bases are TGCAGCGTTGAAGGCACTAGCGGGGTTTACAATGAGCAGTTCTTC. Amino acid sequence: CSVEGTSGVYNEQFF.

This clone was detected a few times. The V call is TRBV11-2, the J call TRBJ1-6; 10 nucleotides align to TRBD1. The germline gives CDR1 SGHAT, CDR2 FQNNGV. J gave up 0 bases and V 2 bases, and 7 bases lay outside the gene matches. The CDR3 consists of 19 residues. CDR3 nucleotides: TGTGCCAGCAGCTTAAGGCCCGGGACAGGGGACTCCTATAATTCACCCCTCCACTTT. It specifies CASSLRPGTGDSYNSPLHF.

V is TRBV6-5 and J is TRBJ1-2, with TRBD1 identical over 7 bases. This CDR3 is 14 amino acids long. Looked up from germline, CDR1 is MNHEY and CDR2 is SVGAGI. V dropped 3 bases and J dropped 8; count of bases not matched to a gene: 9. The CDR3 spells CASSYGEGAGGYTF. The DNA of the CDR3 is TGTGCCAGCAGTTATGGGGAGGGGGCAGGGGGCTACACCTTC.

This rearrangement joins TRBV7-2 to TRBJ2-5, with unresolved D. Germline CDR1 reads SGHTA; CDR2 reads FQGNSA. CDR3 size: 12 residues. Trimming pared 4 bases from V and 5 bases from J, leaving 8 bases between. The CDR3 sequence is CASSSVGETQYF. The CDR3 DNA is TGTGCCAGCAGCTCCGTGGGGGAGACCCAGTACTTC. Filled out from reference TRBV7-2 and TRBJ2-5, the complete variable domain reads GAGVSQSPSNKVTEKGKDVELRCDPISGHTALYWYRQSLGQGLEFLIYFQGNSAPDKSGLPSDRFSAERTGGSVSTLTIQRTQQEDSAVYLCASSSVGETQYFGPGTRLLVL.

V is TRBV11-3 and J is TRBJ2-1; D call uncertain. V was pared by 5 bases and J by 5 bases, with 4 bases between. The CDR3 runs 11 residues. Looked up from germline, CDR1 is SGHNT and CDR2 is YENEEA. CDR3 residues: CASSRNNEQFF. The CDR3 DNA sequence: TGTGCCAGCAGCCGGAACAATGAGCAGTTCTTC.

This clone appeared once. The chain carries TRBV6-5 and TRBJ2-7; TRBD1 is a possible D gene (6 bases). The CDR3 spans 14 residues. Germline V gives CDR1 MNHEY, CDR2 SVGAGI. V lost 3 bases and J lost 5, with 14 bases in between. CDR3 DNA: TGTGCCAGCAGTTATTCGGTTACAGGGCACGAGCAGTACTTC. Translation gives CASSYSVTGHEQYF.

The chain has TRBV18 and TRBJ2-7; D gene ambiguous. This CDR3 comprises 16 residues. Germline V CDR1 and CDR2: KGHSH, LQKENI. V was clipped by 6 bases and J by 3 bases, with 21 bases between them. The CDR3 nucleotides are TGTGCCAGCTCTCTAAACGCTCCGGGTATAGACTACGAGCAGTACTTC. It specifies CASSLNAPGIDYEQYF. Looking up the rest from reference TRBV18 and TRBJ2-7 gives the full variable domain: NAGVMQNPRHLVRRRGQEARLRCSPMKGHSHVYWYRQLPEEGLKFMVYLQKENIIDESGMPKERFSAEFPKEGPSILRIQQVVRGDSAAYFCASSLNAPGIDYEQYFGPGTRLTVT.

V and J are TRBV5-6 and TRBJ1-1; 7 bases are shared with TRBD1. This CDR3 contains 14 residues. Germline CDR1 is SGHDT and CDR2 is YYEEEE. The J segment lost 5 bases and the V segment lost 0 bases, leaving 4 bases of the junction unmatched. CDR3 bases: TGTGCCAGCAGCTTGGGAAGGGGGCGGACTGAAGCTTTCTTT. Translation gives CASSLGRGRTEAFF.

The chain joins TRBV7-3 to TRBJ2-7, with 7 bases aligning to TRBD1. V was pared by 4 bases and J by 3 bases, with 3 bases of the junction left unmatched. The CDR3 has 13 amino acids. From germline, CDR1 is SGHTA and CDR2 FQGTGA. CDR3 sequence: CASSSRDSYEQYF. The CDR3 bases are TGTGCCAGCAGCTCCCGGGACAGCTACGAGCAGTACTTC. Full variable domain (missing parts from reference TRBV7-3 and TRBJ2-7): GAGVSQTPSNKVTEKGKYVELRCDPISGHTALYWYRQSLGQGPEFLIYFQGTGAADDSGLPNDRFFAVRPEGSVSTLKIQRTERGDSAVYLCASSSRDSYEQYFGPGTRLTVT.

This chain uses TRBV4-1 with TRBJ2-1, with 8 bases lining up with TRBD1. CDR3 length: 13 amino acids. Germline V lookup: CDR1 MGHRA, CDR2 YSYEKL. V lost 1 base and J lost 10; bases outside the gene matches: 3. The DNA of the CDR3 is TGCGCCAGCAGCCAAGGGACAGGGATAGAGCAGTTCTTC. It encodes CASSQGTGIEQFF.

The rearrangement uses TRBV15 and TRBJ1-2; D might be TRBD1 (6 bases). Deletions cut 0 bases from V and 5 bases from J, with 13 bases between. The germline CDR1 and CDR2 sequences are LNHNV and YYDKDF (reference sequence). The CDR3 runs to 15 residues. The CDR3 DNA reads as TGTGCCACCAGCAGAGATGTGGGGGCGCGGTATGGCTACACCTTC. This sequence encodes CATSRDVGARYGYTF.

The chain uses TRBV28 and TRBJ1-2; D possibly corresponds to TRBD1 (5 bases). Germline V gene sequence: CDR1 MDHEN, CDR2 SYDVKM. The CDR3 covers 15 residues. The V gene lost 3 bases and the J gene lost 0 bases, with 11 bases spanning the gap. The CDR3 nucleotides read TGTGCCAGCAGTTTGGGGGGTTCCTCTAACTATGGCTACACCTTC. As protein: CASSLGGSSNYGYTF.

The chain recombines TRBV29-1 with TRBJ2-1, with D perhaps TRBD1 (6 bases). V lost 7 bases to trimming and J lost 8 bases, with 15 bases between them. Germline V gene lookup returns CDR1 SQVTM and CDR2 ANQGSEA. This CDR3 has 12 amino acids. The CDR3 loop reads CSALGASDEQFF. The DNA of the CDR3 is TGCAGCGCCCTGGGGGCTAGTGATGAGCAGTTCTTC.